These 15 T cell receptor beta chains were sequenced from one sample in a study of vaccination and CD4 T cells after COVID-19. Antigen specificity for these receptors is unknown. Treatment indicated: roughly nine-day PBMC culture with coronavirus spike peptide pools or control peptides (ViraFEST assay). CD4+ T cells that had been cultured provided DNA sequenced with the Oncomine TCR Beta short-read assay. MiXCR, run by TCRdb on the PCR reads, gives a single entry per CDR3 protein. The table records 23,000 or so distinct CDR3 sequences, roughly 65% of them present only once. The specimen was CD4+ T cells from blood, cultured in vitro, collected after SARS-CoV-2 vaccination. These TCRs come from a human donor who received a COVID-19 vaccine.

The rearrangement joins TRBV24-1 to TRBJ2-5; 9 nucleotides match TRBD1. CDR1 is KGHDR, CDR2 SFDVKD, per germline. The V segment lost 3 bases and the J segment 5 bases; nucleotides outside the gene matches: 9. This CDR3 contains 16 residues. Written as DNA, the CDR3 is TGTGCCACCAGTGATGCCACAGGGGGCTATGGGGAGACCCAGTACTTC. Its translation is CATSDATGGYGETQYF.

The CDR3 loop reads CASSLGAGGPYEQYF. Written as DNA, the CDR3 is TGTGCCAGCAGCTTAGGGGCAGGGGGCCCGTACGAGCAGTACTTC. The chain uses TRBV7-8 and TRBJ2-7, with 8 bases fitting TRBD1. This CDR3 is 15 amino acids long. V lost 1 base and J lost 4; bases outside the gene matches: 6. CDR1 is SGHVS and CDR2 is FQNEAQ in the germline V gene. The whole variable domain, remainder taken from reference TRBV7-8 and TRBJ2-7, is GAGVSQSPRYKVAKRGQDVALRCDPISGHVSLFWYQQALGQGPEFLTYFQNEAQLDKSGLPSDRFFAERPEGSVSTLKIQRTQQEDSAVYLCASSLGAGGPYEQYFGPGTRLTVT.

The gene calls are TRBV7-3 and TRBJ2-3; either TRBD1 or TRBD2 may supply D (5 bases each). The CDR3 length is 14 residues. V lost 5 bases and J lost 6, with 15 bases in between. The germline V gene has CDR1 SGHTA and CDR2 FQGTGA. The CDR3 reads CASSREGREDTQYF. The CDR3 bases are TGTGCCAGCAGCCGCGAGGGGCGTGAGGATACGCAGTATTTT. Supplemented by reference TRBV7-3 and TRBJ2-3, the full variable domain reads GAGVSQTPSNKVTEKGKYVELRCDPISGHTALYWYRQSLGQGPEFLIYFQGTGAADDSGLPNDRFFAVRPEGSVSTLKIQRTERGDSAVYLCASSREGREDTQYFGPGTRLTVL.

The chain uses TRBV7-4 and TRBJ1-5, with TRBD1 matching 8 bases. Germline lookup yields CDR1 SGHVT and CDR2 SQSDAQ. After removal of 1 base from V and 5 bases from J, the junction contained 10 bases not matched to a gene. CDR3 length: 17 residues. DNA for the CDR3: TGTGCCAGCAGCTTAGTCCTTGAGACAGGGGAGGATCAGCCCCAGCATTTT. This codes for CASSLVLETGEDQPQHF.

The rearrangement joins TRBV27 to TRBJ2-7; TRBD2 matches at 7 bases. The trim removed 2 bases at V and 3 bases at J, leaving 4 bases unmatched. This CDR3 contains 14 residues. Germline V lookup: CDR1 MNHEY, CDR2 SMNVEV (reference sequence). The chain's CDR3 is CASSLSGALYEQYF. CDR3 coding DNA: TGTGCCAGCAGTTTAAGCGGGGCCCTCTACGAGCAGTACTTC.

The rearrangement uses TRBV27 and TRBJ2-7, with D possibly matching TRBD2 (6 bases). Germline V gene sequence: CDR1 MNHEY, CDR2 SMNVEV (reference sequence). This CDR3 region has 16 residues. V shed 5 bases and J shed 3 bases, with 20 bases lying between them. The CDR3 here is CASSAPGTAKLYEQYF. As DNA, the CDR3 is TGTGCCAGCAGTGCCCCCGGGACTGCCAAACTCTACGAGCAGTACTTC.

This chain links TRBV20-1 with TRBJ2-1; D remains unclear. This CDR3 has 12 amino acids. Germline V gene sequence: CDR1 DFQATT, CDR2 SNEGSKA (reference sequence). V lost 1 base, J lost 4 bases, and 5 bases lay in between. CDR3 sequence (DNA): TGCAGTGCTAGAGTCGCGTACAATGAGCAGTTCTTC. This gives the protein CSARVAYNEQFF.

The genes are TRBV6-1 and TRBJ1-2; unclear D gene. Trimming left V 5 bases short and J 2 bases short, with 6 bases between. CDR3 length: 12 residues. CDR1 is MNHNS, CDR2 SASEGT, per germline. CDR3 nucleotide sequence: TGTGCCAGCAGTAAAGGAAACTATGGCTACACCTTC. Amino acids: CASSKGNYGYTF.

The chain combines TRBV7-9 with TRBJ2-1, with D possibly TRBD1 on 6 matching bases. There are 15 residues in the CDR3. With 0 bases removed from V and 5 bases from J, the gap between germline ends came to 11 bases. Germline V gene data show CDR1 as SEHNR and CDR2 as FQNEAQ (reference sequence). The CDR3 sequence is CASSLAPGTNNEQFF. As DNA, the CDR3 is TGTGCCAGCAGCTTAGCTCCCGGGACAAACAATGAGCAGTTCTTC.

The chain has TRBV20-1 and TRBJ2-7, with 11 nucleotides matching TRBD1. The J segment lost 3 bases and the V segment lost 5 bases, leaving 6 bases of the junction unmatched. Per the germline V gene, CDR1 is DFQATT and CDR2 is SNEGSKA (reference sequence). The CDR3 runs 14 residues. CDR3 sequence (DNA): TGCAGTGCTGCACCGGGACAGGGGGACTACGAGCAGTACTTC. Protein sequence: CSAAPGQGDYEQYF.

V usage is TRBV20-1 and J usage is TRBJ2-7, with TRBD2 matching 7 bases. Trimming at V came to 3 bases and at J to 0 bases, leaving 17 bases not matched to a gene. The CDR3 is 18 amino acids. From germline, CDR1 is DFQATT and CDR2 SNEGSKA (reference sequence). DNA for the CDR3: TGCAGTGCTAGGGCGACTTCCGGCGGGGGAACCATCTCCTACGAGCAGTACTTC. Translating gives CSARATSGGGTISYEQYF.

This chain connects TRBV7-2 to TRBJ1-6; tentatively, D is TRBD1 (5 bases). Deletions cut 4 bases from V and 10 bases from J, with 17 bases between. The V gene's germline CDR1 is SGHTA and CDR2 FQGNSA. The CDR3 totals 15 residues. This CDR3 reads CASSSTGGDLSPLHF. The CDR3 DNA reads TGTGCCAGCAGCTCAACGGGGGGGGATCTCTCACCCCTCCACTTT.

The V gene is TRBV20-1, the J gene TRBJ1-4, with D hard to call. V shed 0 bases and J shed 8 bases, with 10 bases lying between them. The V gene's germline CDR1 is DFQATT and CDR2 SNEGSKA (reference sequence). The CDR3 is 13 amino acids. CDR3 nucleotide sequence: TGCAGTGCTAGAGATCATCGTCAGGAAAAACTGTTTTTT. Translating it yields CSARDHRQEKLFF.

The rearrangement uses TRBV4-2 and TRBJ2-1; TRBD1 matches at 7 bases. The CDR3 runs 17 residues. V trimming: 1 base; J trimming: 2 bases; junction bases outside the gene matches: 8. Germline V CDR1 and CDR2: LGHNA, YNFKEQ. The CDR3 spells CASSQARQGMTYNEQFF. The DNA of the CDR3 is TGTGCCAGCAGCCAAGCCAGACAGGGTATGACCTACAATGAGCAGTTCTTC.

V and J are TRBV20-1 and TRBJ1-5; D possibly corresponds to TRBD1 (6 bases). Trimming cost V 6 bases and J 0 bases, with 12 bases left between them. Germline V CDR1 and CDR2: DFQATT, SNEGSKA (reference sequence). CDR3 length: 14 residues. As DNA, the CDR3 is TGCAGTGCCCAGACAGGTTATAGCAATCAGCCCCAGCATTTT. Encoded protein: CSAQTGYSNQPQHF.